This T cell receptor beta chain comes out of a study of T cell responses to AZD1222 COVID-19 vaccine. Regarding the study as a whole: Repertoires were sampled only after the peak T cell response. Only five or six individuals given AZD1222 were seropositive at baseline. Unmutated variant regions reportedly attract nearly half of all spike-specific TCRs.

Between the trimmed V and J ends, which lost 10 bases and 3 bases, there was a span of 16 bases. Germline lookup yields CDR1 SGHTA and CDR2 FQGNSA. The CDR3 covers 15 residues. Some clones are missing from TCRdb's copy, which holds only in-frame ones; the method was immunoSEQ multiplex PCR. The table has 80,000 to 100,000 clones, 80% to 90% seen once. Worth noting for this clone: Its matching antigen is unknown.

Pooled in the analysis were second doses at about 4 or about 12 weeks. The receptor was isolated from an adult who received the AZD1222 COVID-19 vaccine. The chain carries TRBV7-2 and TRBJ1-6; no clear D. Specimen: peripheral blood, collected 28 days after the second AZD1222 dose. Written as DNA, the CDR3 is TGTGCCACCCGCGAGACCACGGGCTATAATTCACCCCTCCACTTT. Amino acids: CATRETTGYNSPLHF. Variable domain in full (rest from reference TRBV7-2 and TRBJ1-6): GAGVSQSPSNKVTEKGKDVELRCDPISGHTALYWYRQSLGQGLEFLIYFQGNSAPDKSGLPSDRFSAERTGGSVSTLTIQRTQQEDSAVYLCATRETTGYNSPLHFGNGTRLTVT.